This T cell receptor beta chain was sequenced for a study of OX40 agonist ivuxolimab in advanced cancers. This CDR3 region has 15 residues. Germline V lookup: CDR1 MNHEY, CDR2 SVGAGI. V was trimmed by 2 bases and J by 0 bases, leaving 10 bases between them. Assay: immunoSEQ multiplex PCR; the TCRdb copy retains only in-frame clones and omits some. The sample has some 72,000 clones, around 93% seen once. The chain couples TRBV6-5 to TRBJ1-2; D is unclear. This receptor was taken from an adult with an advanced solid tumor such as melanoma, head and neck, liver or kidney cancer. Sample: CD4+ or CD8+ T cells sorted from blood, taken in a trial of the OX40 agonist ivuxolimab. The CDR3 DNA sequence: TGTGCCAGCAGTTACGGGAGGAATGCTAACTATGGCTACACCTTC. Residues: CASSYGRNANYGYTF.